The clone carrying this T cell receptor beta chain came up a few times. Antigen unknown. These data originate in a study of T-cell reconstitution after alpha-beta-depleted transplantation in children. Study-wide points: One year post-transplant, T-cell counts and diversity were largely derived from T cells produced anew.

The authors prepared the TCRbeta library with unique molecular identifiers. One entry per CDR3 protein results from TCRdb running MiXCR on the PCR reads. The sample holds about 120,000 distinct CDR3 sequences, over 9% seen once. The ends were cut back, 6 bases at V and 6 bases at J, with 24 bases in the middle. Germline V gene data show CDR1 as DFQATT and CDR2 as SNEGSKA (reference sequence). The CDR3 has 15 residues. Sequencing used PBMCs, obtained before TCRalphabeta/CD19-depleted stem cell transplant. The receptor was isolated from a boy aged 2-9 years with acute lymphoblastic leukemia, due to receive a stem cell transplant. The chain employs TRBV20-1 and TRBJ2-7; D remains unclear. The CDR3 region is CSATDGLNRSGEQYF. Written as DNA, the CDR3 is TGCAGTGCCACGGACGGTCTCAACCGGAGTGGCGAGCAGTACTTC.